The clone carrying this TCR beta chain was detected many times. The starting material, unfractionated whole blood, was used for total RNA extraction. The data were obtained in a study of human T cells and chemical hapten exposure. Background on the study: The variation in per-sample TCR yields arose mainly from small differences in pooled library volumes.

The CDR3 consists of 18 residues. Germline values: CDR1 DFQATT, CDR2 SNEGSKA (reference sequence). Trimming cost V 0 bases and J 1 base; bases outside gene matches: 8. Library construction involved attaching unique molecular identifiers to individual cDNA molecules, which allowed quantitative, reproducible TCR counting. Each CDR3 protein gets one entry after TCRdb re-called the 5' RACE reads with MiXCR. The sample contains under 150,000 distinct CDR3 sequences, approximately 20% of which appear only once. The TCR comes from a human donor in good health. This chain uses TRBV20-1 with TRBJ2-3; 12 bases are shared with TRBD2. The CDR3 here is CSARDPSGRAHGTDTQYF. Written as DNA, the CDR3 is TGCAGTGCTAGAGATCCTAGCGGGAGGGCCCATGGCACAGATACGCAGTATTTT.